This T cell receptor beta chain is drawn from a study of T cells in Graves' hyperthyroidism and ophthalmopathy. The study, taken as a whole, reports: Progression to ophthalmopathy was predicted a median of roughly seven months early.

It was around 11 ml of fresh peripheral blood that supplied the PBMCs. In this sample, this clonotype turned up many times. Its specificity is unknown. Using RNA transcripts as the source, TCR beta CDR3 regions were amplified. Primed by the HTBI set, a first-round RT-PCR was run on the TCR CDR3. TCRdb independently ran MiXCR on the multiplex PCR reads; one entry per CDR3 protein. The profile shows under 350,000 distinct CDR3 sequences, about 15% of them singletons. The receptor's source is a woman in her sixties or seventies with Graves' ophthalmopathy. The sequencing sample was made of blood.

The CDR3 DNA reads as TGTGCCAGCAGCCCTCCCCTTTCCAGCGGGAGGAATGAGCAGTTCTTC. This gives the protein CASSPPLSSGRNEQFF. The chain couples TRBV7-9 to TRBJ2-1, with TRBD2 matching over 9 bases. This CDR3 has 16 residues. With V trimmed by 5 bases and J by 7 bases, 12 bases remained unmatched. The germline V gene has CDR1 SEHNR and CDR2 FQNEAQ (reference sequence).